These T cell receptor beta chains were read from a single sample in a study of T cell changes during pregnancy in multiple sclerosis. Assay used: immunoSEQ multiplex PCR; TCRdb lists only in-frame clones, some missing. Of approximately 100,000 clones listed, 92% are singletons. Sequencing used peripheral blood, obtained after pregnancy. Source of these receptors: a female donor in good health, enrolled as a control in a pregnancy study. Both conserved end residues are part of each CDR3. D genes are given only for firm matches. Some rows mark clone size as missing; the rest say once, few, many or name a class of expanded clone.

>TRBV6-1|once|TRBJ2-3|NA
TGTGCCAGCAGTGAGGTTCCGGGAGATGGCACAGATACGCAGTATTTT
CASSEVPGDGTDTQYF
>TRBV25-1|NA|TRBJ1-1|NA
TGTGCCAGCACCTTCCTTAAACAGGGCAGTACTGAAGCTTTCTTT
CASTFLKQGSTEAFF
>TRBV4-1|NA|TRBJ1-6|TRBD1
TGCGCCAGCAGCCAGTGGACAGGTTTTAATTCACCCCTCCACTTT
CASSQWTGFNSPLHF
>TRBV2|NA|TRBJ2-3|TRBD2
TGTGCCAGCAGTCCGGGACTAGCGGGAGGCGCGCAGTATTTT
CASSPGLAGGAQYF
>TRBV10-1|NA|TRBJ1-6|NA
TGCGCCAGCAGTGAGGGTGGGTCCCGAGATAAGAGGTCCTATAATTCACCCCTCCACTTT
CASSEGGSRDKRSYNSPLHF
>TRBV11-2|NA|TRBJ2-7|NA
TGTGCCAGCAGCTTAGATCACGCCCTCGAGCAGTACTTC
CASSLDHALEQYF
>TRBV2|few|TRBJ1-5|NA
TGTGCCACCGGAGGAGGAGTTGAGGGTCAGCCCCAGCATTTT
CATGGGVEGQPQHF
>TRBV11-2|few|TRBJ1-1|NA
TGTGCCAGCAGCTTAGAGGCAGGCGTGAACACTGAAGCTTTCTTT
CASSLEAGVNTEAFF
>TRBV11-2|NA|TRBJ2-4|NA
TGTGCCAGCAGCTACTGGCCGAGGAAAAACATTCAGTACTTC
CASSYWPRKNIQYF
>TRBV7-3|NA|TRBJ2-6|NA
TGTGCCAGCAGCCCCGAACCCGCGAGGGGGGCCAACGTCCTGACTTTC
CASSPEPARGANVLTF
>TRBV7-6|NA|TRBJ1-5|NA
TGTGCCAGCAGCTCGGACAGCAGCAATCAGCCCCAGCATTTT
CASSSDSSNQPQHF
>TRBV28|NA|TRBJ2-7|TRBD1
TGTGCCAGCAGGGTCCCGGGACAGGGGTACGAGCAGTACTTC
CASRVPGQGYEQYF
>TRBV30|NA|TRBJ2-3|NA
TGTGCCTGGAGTGTAGGGGGGGCGGTGCTTTCCACAGATACGCAGTATTTT
CAWSVGGAVLSTDTQYF
>TRBV5-1|NA|TRBJ2-1|NA
TGCGCCAGCAGCCGGGTCGGTAATGAGCAGTTCTTC
CASSRVGNEQFF
>TRBV9|NA|TRBJ2-2|TRBD1
TGTGCCAGCAGCCAAAACCTGGGACAGGGGTTCTCCGGGGAGCTGTTTTTT
CASSQNLGQGFSGELFF
>TRBV6-5|NA|TRBJ1-5|TRBD1
TGTGCCAGCAGCGACAGGGGGTCCCGGCCCCAGCATTTT
CASSDRGSRPQHF
>TRBV7-2|NA|TRBJ1-2|NA
TGTGCCAGCAGGGAGGAAGGGATGCACTATGGCTACACCTTC
CASREEGMHYGYTF
>TRBV19|NA|TRBJ1-2|TRBD1
TGTGCCAGTAGTATTGGGGACAGGGGGCGCGGAGTCTATGGCTACACCTTC
CASSIGDRGRGVYGYTF
>TRBV28|NA|TRBJ1-5|NA
TGTGCCAGCAGTTTAACAGGGCTCCAGCCCCAGCATTTT
CASSLTGLQPQHF
>TRBV7-6|NA|TRBJ2-5|NA
TGTGCCAGCAGCTTAGTAGACCAAGAGACCCAGTACTTC
CASSLVDQETQYF
>TRBV9|NA|TRBJ1-2|NA
TGTGCCAGCAGCGTAGGGGGGCAGGGGCATGGCTACACCTTC
CASSVGGQGHGYTF
>TRBV9|NA|TRBJ1-4|TRBD1
TGTGCCAGCAACCCAGGGGACAGGGGTGAGATGAATGAAAAACTGTTTTTT
CASNPGDRGEMNEKLFF
>TRBV5-1|NA|TRBJ1-1|TRBD1
TGCGCCACCGCGTCGGGACAGCCAAACACTGAAGCTTTCTTT
CATASGQPNTEAFF
>TRBV6-1|once|TRBJ1-3|NA
TGTGCCAGCGGTGCGCAGGGCCTCTCTGGAAACACCATATATTTT
CASGAQGLSGNTIYF
>TRBV4-2|few|TRBJ1-1|TRBD1
TGTGCCAGCAGCCTACAACCAGGGGGCCAAACGAACACTGAAGCTTTCTTT
CASSLQPGGQTNTEAFF
>TRBV7-9|NA|TRBJ2-7|TRBD2
TGTGCCAGCAGCGTTAGCGGGGACTCCTACGAGCAGTACTTC
CASSVSGDSYEQYF
>TRBV6-1|NA|TRBJ1-2|TRBD1
TGTGCCAGCAGTGAAGTCTATCGGGACAGGGAAGGGGATGGCTACACCTTC
CASSEVYRDREGDGYTF
>TRBV6-5|once|TRBJ2-3|TRBD2
TGTGCCAGCAGTTACTACGGCGGGAGGGCGTTAGATACGCAGTATTTT
CASSYYGGRALDTQYF
>TRBV5-4|NA|TRBJ2-4|NA
TGTGCCAGCAGCTTGGCGGGAGCCAAAAACATTCAGTACTTC
CASSLAGAKNIQYF
>TRBV11-2|NA|TRBJ1-5|NA
TGTGCCAGCAGCTCCGCGCTTTATCAGCCCCAGCATTTT
CASSSALYQPQHF
>TRBV7-9|NA|TRBJ2-5|NA
TGTGCCAGCAGCTTAAACAGGGCTTACCACTTAGGGATAAGAGGGACCCAGTACTTC
CASSLNRAYHLGIRGTQYF
>TRBV19|NA|TRBJ1-1|NA
TGTGCCAGTAGTATACTGGGAGGGCTGACCAGGGAGAACACTGAAGCTTTCTTT
CASSILGGLTRENTEAFF
>TRBV7-8|NA|TRBJ1-1|NA
TGTGCCAGCAGCTTAGGGGCAGGGGATAACACTGAAGCTTTCTTT
CASSLGAGDNTEAFF
>TRBV4-1|NA|TRBJ1-6|TRBD1
TGCGCCAGCAGCCAAGACCCCGGACAGGGGTCTAATTCACCCCTCCACTTT
CASSQDPGQGSNSPLHF
>TRBV27|NA|TRBJ1-5|NA
TGTGCCAGCAGTACCGCCAGGGAGGGTCAGCCCCAGCATTTT
CASSTAREGQPQHF
>TRBV15|NA|TRBJ2-1|TRBD2
TGTGCCACCAGCGAGCGGGGGGGACTTGGGGAGCAGTTCTTC
CATSERGGLGEQFF
>TRBV5-6|NA|TRBJ2-3|TRBD2
TGTGCCAGCAGCGGACTAGCGGGTCTCGCCGGGACAGATACGCAGTATTTT
CASSGLAGLAGTDTQYF
>TRBV11-1|few|TRBJ2-1|TRBD2
TGTGCCAGCAGCTGGGGGGTGGAGCGGGGGTACAATGAGCAGTTCTTC
CASSWGVERGYNEQFF
>TRBV28|NA|TRBJ1-2|NA
TGTGCCAGCCGACAGTTGGACTATGGCTACACCTTC
CASRQLDYGYTF
>TRBV29-1|NA|TRBJ2-2|NA
TGCAGCGTTGTAAAGGGGGACACCGGTACCGGGGAGCTGTTTTTT
CSVVKGDTGTGELFF
>TRBV6-5|NA|TRBJ2-3|NA
TGTGCCAGCAGTTACTCGTCAGGGTTAGCAGATACGCAGTATTTT
CASSYSSGLADTQYF
>TRBV2|NA|TRBJ2-3|TRBD2
TGTGCCAGCAGTGAATCTAGCGGGGTTATAGATACGCAGTATTTT
CASSESSGVIDTQYF
>TRBV18|NA|TRBJ2-1|TRBD2
TGTGCCAGCTCGGTACAGGCTAGCGGGAGGAATGAGCAGTTCTTC
CASSVQASGRNEQFF
>TRBV2|NA|TRBJ2-1|TRBD2
TGTGCCAGCAGAGCAGCGGGAGAAATAGGCAATGAGCAGTTCTTC
CASRAAGEIGNEQFF
>TRBV5-1|NA|TRBJ2-7|NA
TGCGCCAGCAGCCCGAACGCAGTCCAGTACGAGCAGTACTTC
CASSPNAVQYEQYF
>TRBV11-2|NA|TRBJ2-5|NA
TGTGCCAGCAGCTTACAGGGTTTGCAAGAGACCCAGTACTTC
CASSLQGLQETQYF
>TRBV6-1|NA|TRBJ2-7|NA
TGTGCCAGCAGTGAAGATTTAACCAGGGGTACCTACGAGCAGTACTTC
CASSEDLTRGTYEQYF
>TRBV4-1|once|TRBJ1-6|TRBD1
TGCGCCAGCAGCCAAGAGTGGGACAGGTGGAGCTCCTATAATTCACCCCTCCACTTT
CASSQEWDRWSSYNSPLHF
>TRBV6-1|NA|TRBJ2-3|TRBD2
TGTGCCAGCGTGTTAGAAGCGGGAATGGCAGATACGCAGTATTTT
CASVLEAGMADTQYF
>TRBV7-9|once|TRBJ1-1|TRBD1
TGTGCCAGCAGCTTAGGGGACAGGGGGCCCACTGAAGCTTTCTTT
CASSLGDRGPTEAFF
>TRBV27|NA|TRBJ2-3|TRBD2
TGTGCCAGCAGTGGAGGACTAGCGGGGACCACAGATACGCAGTATTTT
CASSGGLAGTTDTQYF
>TRBV27|NA|TRBJ1-5|NA
TGTGCCAGCAGTTTAACAGCTAGCAATCAGCCCCAGCATTTT
CASSLTASNQPQHF